This T cell receptor (beta chain) was identified in a study of cytomegalovirus exposure and HLA in healthy donors. General study points: Most TCR sequences were rare, but some public TCRs occurred in many donors.

Here immunoSEQ multiplex PCR was the method, and the copy in TCRdb shows in-frame clones only, minus some. The sample shows approximately 280,000 clones, around 86% of them seen only once. The CDR3 is made up of 17 amino acids. With V trimmed by 5 bases and J by 5 bases, 12 bases remained unmatched. The germline V gene encodes CDR1 MNHNS and CDR2 SASEGT. Remarks on this clone: Its antigen is as yet unknown.

The donors were part of the validation cohort, which consisted of some 120 subjects and was separate from the first cohort of several hundred subjects. J is TRBJ1-2 and V is TRBV6-1; 12 bases agree with TRBD1. The TCR comes from a young woman in good health and CMV-seronegative. Sample: PBMCs. This CDR3 is CASSQGSGTGGWYGYTF. CDR3 DNA: TGTGCCAGCAGTCAAGGGTCCGGGACAGGGGGCTGGTATGGCTACACCTTC.